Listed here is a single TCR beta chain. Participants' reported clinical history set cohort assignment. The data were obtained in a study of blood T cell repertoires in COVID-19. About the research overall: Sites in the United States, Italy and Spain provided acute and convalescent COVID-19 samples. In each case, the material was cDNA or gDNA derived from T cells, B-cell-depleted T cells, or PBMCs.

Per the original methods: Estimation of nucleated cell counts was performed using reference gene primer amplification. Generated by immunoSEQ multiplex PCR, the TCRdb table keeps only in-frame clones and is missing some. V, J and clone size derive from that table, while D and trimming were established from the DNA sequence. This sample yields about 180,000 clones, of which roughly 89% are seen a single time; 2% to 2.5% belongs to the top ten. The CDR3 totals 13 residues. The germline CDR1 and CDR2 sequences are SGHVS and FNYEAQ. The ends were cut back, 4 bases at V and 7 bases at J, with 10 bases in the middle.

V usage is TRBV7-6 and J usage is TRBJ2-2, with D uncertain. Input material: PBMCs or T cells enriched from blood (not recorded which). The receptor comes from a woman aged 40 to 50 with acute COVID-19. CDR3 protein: CASSSREIGELFF. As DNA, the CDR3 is TGTGCCAGCAGCTCCCGAGAGATCGGGGAGCTGTTTTTT.